These 18 T cell receptor beta chains share one sample of origin, sequenced in a study of T cells expressing NK-cell markers. TCRdb processed the 5' RACE reads again and assigns one entry to each CDR3 protein, with no DNA. The table lists about 550,000 distinct CDR3 sequences. The sequenced material came from blood T cells: a sorted CD56 or NKG2C T cell subset, CD4+ or CD8+ T cells, or bulk PBMC T cells (not recorded which). The receptor source for this set is a man between 18 and 29 years old in good health.

V gene TRBV12-3 or TRBV12-4 combines with J gene TRBJ2-5; the D call from TCRdb, TRBD1, cannot be confirmed without DNA. The CDR3 spans 13 residues. CDR3 protein: CASSLPGPASQYF.

This rearrangement joins TRBV19 to TRBJ2-3; there is no DNA to check the TCRdb D call of TRBD2. In germline, CDR1 is LNHDA, CDR2 SQIVND (reference sequence). The CDR3 runs 15 residues. CDR3 loop: CASSIEGAALDTQYF.

The rearrangement uses TRBV5-1 and TRBJ1-6; without DNA, the TCRdb call of TRBD1 cannot be checked. Germline values: CDR1 SGHRS, CDR2 YFSETQ. CDR3 size: 13 residues. This chain's CDR3 is CASTYLGEPPLHF.

The chain employs TRBV9 and TRBJ2-2; TCRdb indicates TRBD2, and absent DNA this call remains unverified. The CDR3 contains 15 residues. Germline V gives CDR1 SGDLS, CDR2 YYNGEE. CDR3 protein: CASSAGLADTGELFF.

The rearrangement links TRBV6-5 to TRBJ2-2. Germline V gene data show CDR1 as MNHEY and CDR2 as SVGAGI. The CDR3 consists of 16 residues. Here the CDR3 reads CASSSLLATLTGELFF.

V gene TRBV12-3 or TRBV12-4 combines with J gene TRBJ2-1. The CDR3 is made up of 12 amino acids. The CDR3 spells CASSLSGNEQFF.

This rearrangement joins TRBV20-1 to TRBJ2-3; TCRdb reports TRBD2, a call that lacks DNA to check it against. The CDR3 consists of 18 residues. Germline loops: CDR1 DFQATT, CDR2 SNEGSKA (reference sequence). CDR3 sequence: CSASPTRTSGLGTDTQYF.

The V gene is TRBV4-2, the J gene TRBJ2-5; as DNA is missing, the TRBD1 call by TCRdb cannot be tested. Germline-derived CDR1 and CDR2 are LGHNA and YNFKEQ. CDR3 length equals 17 residues. CDR3 region: CASSQGGAGQDQETQYF.

The gene calls are TRBV10-3 and TRBJ2-6; TCRdb returns TRBD1, unconfirmable since there is no DNA. Per germline, CDR1 ENHRY and CDR2 SYGVKD. The CDR3 runs 16 residues. The CDR3 reads CAMGTGERSGANVLTF.

The chain couples TRBV20-1 to TRBJ2-5; TCRdb picks TRBD2, but there is no DNA to check that call. CDR3 length equals 16 residues. Germline CDR1 and CDR2: DFQATT and SNEGSKA (reference sequence). The CDR3: CSARGRSGGGLETQYF.

The genes are TRBV12-3 or TRBV12-4 and TRBJ2-2; TCRdb's D gene call, TRBD1, goes unchecked for lack of DNA. This CDR3 is built from 15 residues. CDR3 protein: CASSFTREITGELFF.

This rearrangement joins TRBV5-8 to TRBJ1-5. CDR1 is SGHTS, CDR2 YDEGEE, per germline. The CDR3 extends over 12 amino acids. The CDR3 loop is CASSLVIQPQHF. The full variable domain, its missing parts supplied by reference TRBV5-8 and TRBJ1-5, is EAGVTQSPTHLIKTRGQQATLRCSPISGHTSVYWYQQALGLGLQFLLWYDEGEERNRGNFPPRFSGRQFPNYSSELNVNALELEDSALYLCASSLVIQPQHFGDGTRLSIL.

The CDR3 loop is CASSPRGSTDTQYF. The chain joins TRBV7-9 to TRBJ2-3; as DNA is missing, the TRBD1 call by TCRdb cannot be tested. CDR1 is SEHNR, CDR2 FQNEAQ, per germline (reference sequence). The CDR3 length is 14 residues.

The chain is built from TRBV29-1 and TRBJ2-7; the D call from TCRdb, TRBD2, cannot be confirmed without DNA. The CDR3 consists of 15 residues. CDR1 and CDR2 (germline): SQVTM, ANQGSEA. The CDR3: CSVKLAGGLFYEQYF.

The rearrangement links TRBV28 to TRBJ2-4; the D gene TCRdb calls, TRBD1, cannot be checked with no DNA. Germline assignment: CDR1 MDHEN and CDR2 SYDVKM. The CDR3 consists of 14 residues. The CDR3 sequence: CASSPDRYENIQYF.

The chain links TRBV7-9 to TRBJ2-3; TCRdb selects TRBD1, and the lack of DNA leaves this call unchecked. Per germline, CDR1 SEHNR and CDR2 FQNEAQ (reference sequence). This CDR3 region has 15 residues. CDR3 in amino acids: CASSSQGRDWDTQYF.

The V and J genes are TRBV7-8 and TRBJ2-1; TCRdb reports TRBD2, a call that lacks DNA to check it against. Germline V gives CDR1 SGHVS, CDR2 FQNEAQ. CDR3 length: 15 amino acids. CDR3 region: CASSNQRDPLKEQFF.

V is TRBV20-1 and J is TRBJ2-5; TCRdb picks TRBD1, but there is no DNA to check that call. CDR1 is DFQATT, CDR2 SNEGSKA, per germline (reference sequence). The CDR3 has 16 amino acids. CDR3 sequence reads: CSARDPRTGGLETQYF.